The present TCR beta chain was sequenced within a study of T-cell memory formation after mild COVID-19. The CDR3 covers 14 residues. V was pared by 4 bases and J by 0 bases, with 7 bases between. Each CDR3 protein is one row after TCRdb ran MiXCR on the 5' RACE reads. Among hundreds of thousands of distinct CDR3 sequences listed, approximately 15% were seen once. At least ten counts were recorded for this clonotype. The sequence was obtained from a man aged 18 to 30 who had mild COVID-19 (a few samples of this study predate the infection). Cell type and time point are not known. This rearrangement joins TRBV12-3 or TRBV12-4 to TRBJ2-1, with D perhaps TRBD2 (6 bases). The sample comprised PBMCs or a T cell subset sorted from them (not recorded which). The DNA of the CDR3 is TGTGCCAGCAGTTACGGGAGCTCCTACAATGAGCAGTTCTTC. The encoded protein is CASSYGSSYNEQFF.